A single sample gave rise to the 16 T cell receptor beta chains below, sequenced in a study of cytomegalovirus exposure and HLA in healthy donors. Primers: 60 Vbeta forward and 13 Jbeta reverse. Profiling relied on immunoSEQ multiplex PCR, and the TCRdb table lists in-frame clones only, not all of them. The data show roughly 150,000 clones, 70% to 80% seen once. The sequenced material came from PBMCs. These receptors were taken from a man between 18 and 35 years old in good health and CMV-seropositive.

The chain uses TRBV6-5 and TRBJ2-1; 8 positions agree with TRBD1. From germline, CDR1 is MNHEY and CDR2 SVGAGI. The CDR3 contains 14 residues. J gave up 0 bases and V 7 bases, and 2 bases lay outside the gene matches. The CDR3 protein is CASTGTGSYNEQFF. The CDR3 coding sequence is TGTGCCAGCACCGGGACAGGCTCCTACAATGAGCAGTTCTTC.

This clone turned up a few times. It is likely a read error, because the conserved phenylalanine at the end of the CDR3 is missing. The rearrangement links TRBV14 to TRBJ1-6; D may be TRBD1 (6 bases). The CDR3 totals 15 residues. Germline-derived CDR1 and CDR2 are SGHDN and FVKESK. Between the trimmed V and J ends, which lost 4 bases and 7 bases, there was a span of 14 bases. The CDR3 DNA reads as TGTGCCAGCAGCCTAGGGGGGGGGTGGAATTCACCCCTCCACCTT. Its translation: CASSLGGGWNSPLHL.

This chain joins TRBV5-6 and TRBJ2-1; a weak D match, TRBD2 (7 bases). The CDR3 runs 13 residues. Trimming removed 4 bases at V and 8 bases at J, with 13 bases between. Looked up from germline, CDR1 is SGHDT and CDR2 is YYEEEE. CDR3 region: CASSRGGGDEQFF. The CDR3 nucleotides read TGTGCCAGCAGCCGGGGCGGGGGCGATGAGCAGTTCTTC.

The V call is TRBV27, the J call TRBJ2-7; tentatively, D is TRBD1 (6 bases). The ends were cut back, 5 bases at V and 0 bases at J, with 20 bases in the middle. Germline CDR1 MNHEY, CDR2 SMNVEV (reference sequence). CDR3 length: 17 residues. CDR3 sequence: CASSPPAYRVNSYEQYF. CDR3 sequence (DNA): TGTGCCAGCAGTCCTCCAGCCTACAGGGTGAACTCCTACGAGCAGTACTTC.

This chain links TRBV7-9 with TRBJ1-2, with 7 positions matching TRBD1. This CDR3 contains 15 residues. The V gene end was trimmed by 5 bases and the J gene end by 5 bases; junction bases not matched to a gene: 11. Germline CDR1 and CDR2: SEHNR and FQNEAQ (reference sequence). The CDR3 loop reads CASSLGPTGEYGYTF. DNA of the CDR3: TGTGCCAGCAGCCTGGGCCCCACAGGGGAGTATGGCTACACCTTC.

The V call is TRBV7-2, the J call TRBJ2-2; D remains unclear. The CDR3 is made up of 17 amino acids. V lost 4 bases, J lost 4 bases, and 19 bases lay in between. CDR1 and CDR2 from the germline V gene are SGHTA and FQGNSA. The CDR3 protein is CASSSALSYASTGELFF. CDR3 nucleotides: TGTGCCAGCAGCTCAGCCTTGTCCTACGCAAGCACCGGGGAGCTGTTTTTT.

This chain joins TRBV7-9 and TRBJ2-7; tentative D call: TRBD2 (6 bases). The CDR3 spans 15 residues. The V end was cut by 4 bases, the J end by 4 bases, with 17 bases between. CDR1 SEHNR and CDR2 FQNEAQ come from the germline V gene (reference sequence). The CDR3 DNA reads TGTGCCAGCAGCTCCCCCTCGACTAGTCGTTACGAGCAGTACTTC. Protein: CASSSPSTSRYEQYF.

This chain connects TRBV10-3 to TRBJ2-2; D remains unclear. CDR3 length: 14 amino acids. From germline, CDR1 is ENHRY and CDR2 SYGVKD. Trimming cost V 2 bases and J 7 bases, with 11 bases left between them. The chain's CDR3 is CAISEDSSDGELFF. The CDR3 DNA reads TGTGCCATCAGTGAGGATAGCTCAGACGGGGAGCTGTTTTTT.

V is TRBV11-2 and J is TRBJ2-1; TRBD1 is a possible D gene (5 bases). The CDR3 consists of 16 residues. V was trimmed by 4 bases and J by 2 bases, leaving 15 bases between them. Germline CDR1 SGHAT, CDR2 FQNNGV. The CDR3 loop reads CASSSQQALAYNEQFF. The CDR3 nucleotides are TGTGCCAGCAGCTCCCAACAGGCGTTGGCCTACAATGAGCAGTTCTTC.

Only one count was recorded for this clone. The CDR3 nucleotides read TGTGCCTCAGGTGACAGGGGGAACTACGAGCAGTACTTC. This encodes CASGDRGNYEQYF. The chain carries TRBV10-3 and TRBJ2-7; 9 bases are a match to TRBD1. Germline V CDR1 and CDR2: ENHRY, SYGVKD. J gave up 3 bases and V 11 bases, and 8 bases lay outside the gene matches. The CDR3 is 13 residues long.

The chain joins TRBV10-3 to TRBJ1-3; D is perhaps TRBD1 (5 bases). Germline V gene data show CDR1 as ENHRY and CDR2 as SYGVKD. V was cut by 3 bases and J by 0 bases, with 12 bases left in between. CDR3 length: 16 residues. Here the CDR3 DNA reads TGTGCCATCAGTGACCCTCCTGGGGCCTCTGGAAACACCATATATTTT. Translation gives CAISDPPGASGNTIYF.

V is TRBV7-9 and J is TRBJ2-3, with D possibly matching TRBD1 (6 bases). Germline values: CDR1 SEHNR, CDR2 FQNEAQ (reference sequence). CDR3 size: 16 residues. V was trimmed by 0 bases and J by 6 bases, leaving 16 bases between them. The CDR3, as DNA: TGTGCCAGCAGCTTAGCGCGACAGGAGTGGTTGGATACGCAGTATTTT. This codes for CASSLARQEWLDTQYF.

The chain has TRBV5-1 and TRBJ2-2, with 11 bases matching TRBD1. The CDR3 contains 17 residues. J was trimmed by 5 bases and V by 4 bases; bases with no gene match: 10. In germline, CDR1 is SGHRS, CDR2 YFSETQ. As DNA, the CDR3 is TGCGCCAGCAGCCCAGTGGCGGGACAGGGGGGTACCGGGGAGCTGTTTTTT. It is translated as CASSPVAGQGGTGELFF.

Of note for this clone: Other DNA variants within this sample encode the same CDR3. The gene calls are TRBV4-1 and TRBJ1-4; D is perhaps TRBD1 (5 bases). Trimming removed 3 bases at V and 8 bases at J, with 10 bases between. The CDR3 sequence is 13 residues long. Germline CDR1 reads MGHRA; CDR2 reads YSYEKL. The CDR3 nucleotides read TGCGCCAGCAGCCAGGGGGGAGGGGAAAAACTGTTTTTT. Translation: CASSQGGGEKLFF.

This chain connects TRBV6-1 to TRBJ1-2; D gene unclear. V shed 4 bases and J shed 0 bases, with 9 bases lying between them. Germline loops: CDR1 MNHNS, CDR2 SASEGT. This CDR3 comprises 14 residues. The CDR3 bases are TGTGCCAGCAGTGCCGACGGAGCTAACTATGGCTACACCTTC. Amino acid sequence: CASSADGANYGYTF.

This clone was seen a single time. The genes are TRBV29-1 and TRBJ2-4; D remains ambiguous. In germline, CDR1 is SQVTM, CDR2 ANQGSEA. This CDR3 spans 11 amino acids. V lost 7 bases and J 0 bases, leaving 4 bases between the germline ends. CDR3 region: CSGLAKNIQYF. CDR3 nucleotides: TGCAGCGGTCTAGCCAAAAACATTCAGTACTTC.